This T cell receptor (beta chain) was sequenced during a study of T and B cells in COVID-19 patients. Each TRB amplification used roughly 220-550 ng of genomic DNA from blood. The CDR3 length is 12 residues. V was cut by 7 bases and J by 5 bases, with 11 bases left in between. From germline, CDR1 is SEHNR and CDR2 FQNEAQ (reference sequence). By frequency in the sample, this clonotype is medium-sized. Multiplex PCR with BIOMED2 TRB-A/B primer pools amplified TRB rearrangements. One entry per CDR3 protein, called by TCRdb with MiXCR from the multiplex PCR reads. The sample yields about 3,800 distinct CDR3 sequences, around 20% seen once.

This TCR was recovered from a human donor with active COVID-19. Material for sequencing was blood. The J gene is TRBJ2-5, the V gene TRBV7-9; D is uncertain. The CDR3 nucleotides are TGTGCCAGCAACGACCCCGGGGAGACCCAGTACTTC. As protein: CASNDPGETQYF.